This T cell receptor (beta chain) was sequenced during a study of Graves' ophthalmopathy and Graves' hyperthyroidism. The study, taken as a whole, reports: Progression of ophthalmopathy was predicted by the model with around 70% sensitivity and under 85% specificity. Detection in blood was also observed for most expanded thyroid clonotypes above 0.001 frequency.

It was on clinical symptoms, serum thyroxine, TRAb, thyroid ultrasound and orbital computed tomography that diagnosis relied. Notes on this clonotype: Its antigen remains unknown.

Amplification targeted the TCR beta CDR3 regions, with RNA transcripts as the source material. Second-round multiplex PCR came after a first-round RT-PCR that employed HTBI primers. TCRdb independently ran MiXCR on the multiplex PCR reads; one entry per CDR3 protein. The sample records about 200,000 distinct CDR3 sequences, just under 30% being singletons. The CDR3 consists of 13 residues. The V and J ends lost 0 bases and 4 bases respectively, with 4 bases between them. Input material: peripheral blood. The sequence came from a man between 45 and 60 years old with Graves' ophthalmopathy. The chain couples TRBV12-3 or TRBV12-4 to TRBJ2-4, with unresolved D. The CDR3 loop is CASSLAEKNIQYF. The CDR3 bases are TGTGCCAGCAGTTTAGCCGAAAAAAACATTCAGTACTTC.